These 30 T cell receptor beta chains share one sample of origin, sequenced in a study of T cell changes during pregnancy in multiple sclerosis. TCRdb's copy holds only in-frame clones and misses some; the assay was immunoSEQ multiplex PCR. The top ten clones hold 0.52% of a sample with approximately 44,000 clones, 85% to 95% of them seen once. Sequencing used CD4+ T cells from peripheral blood mononuclear cells, obtained in the third trimester of pregnancy. Every receptor here comes from a female donor with multiple sclerosis, enrolled in a pregnancy study.

The V call is TRBV7-6, the J call TRBJ1-6; D gene unclear. The germline V gene encodes CDR1 SGHVS and CDR2 FNYEAQ. V lost 1 base and J lost 7, with 8 bases in between. This CDR3 is 14 amino acids long. The CDR3, as DNA: TGTGCCAGCAGCTTAGGGCCGTCGAATTCACCCCTCCACTTT. Amino acid sequence: CASSLGPSNSPLHF.

This clone showed up just once. The chain couples TRBV5-4 to TRBJ2-2; 7 nucleotides align to TRBD1. The CDR3 length is 15 residues. Germline V lookup: CDR1 SGHNT, CDR2 YYREEE (reference sequence). V was clipped by 1 base and J by 3 bases; unmatched bases: 3. The CDR3 sequence is CASSLQGVYTGELFF. CDR3 nucleotides: TGTGCCAGCAGCTTGCAGGGGGTGTACACCGGGGAGCTGTTTTTT.

The J gene is TRBJ2-2, the V gene TRBV7-2; 7 nucleotides align to TRBD2. V gave up 4 bases and J gave up 6 bases; unmatched junction bases: 8. The CDR3 is made up of 15 amino acids. Germline V gene sequence: CDR1 SGHTA, CDR2 FQGNSA. CDR3 DNA: TGTGCCAGCAGCTCGAGCGGGGCGGGCCCCGGGGAGCTGTTTTTT. It codes for CASSSSGAGPGELFF.

This clone was observed a few times. The V and J genes are TRBV11-3 and TRBJ2-5, with 9 bases fitting TRBD2. The CDR3 extends over 15 amino acids. Losses at the gene ends were 3 bases for V and 2 bases for J; bases not matched to a gene: 4. Germline CDR1 reads SGHNT; CDR2 reads YENEEA. For the CDR3, the DNA is TGTGCCAGCAGCTTTAGTCTAGCGGGGCAAGAGACCCAGTACTTC. It codes for CASSFSLAGQETQYF.

The rearrangement uses TRBV7-2 and TRBJ2-5, with D perhaps matching TRBD2 (5 bases). V lost 6 bases, J lost 2 bases, and 16 bases lay in between. This CDR3 comprises 15 residues. CDR1 and CDR2 from the germline V gene are SGHTA and FQGNSA. In DNA, the CDR3 is TGTGCCAGCAGGTTTGGGCAGCGGTGGCAAGAGACCCAGTACTTC. This sequence encodes CASRFGQRWQETQYF.

The J gene is TRBJ2-7, the V gene TRBV10-2, with TRBD2 matching 7 bases. Trimming at V came to 3 bases and at J to 4 bases, leaving 9 bases not matched to a gene. The germline V gene encodes CDR1 WSHSY and CDR2 SAAADI. The CDR3 is 15 residues long. CDR3 sequence reads: CASSEGPGGWYEQYF. The CDR3 DNA reads as TGCGCCAGCAGTGAAGGGCCCGGGGGGTGGTACGAGCAGTACTTC.

The genes are TRBV7-2 and TRBJ1-6, with 8 bases matching TRBD1. Germline trimming cut 5 bases from V and 7 bases from J; bases unmatched to any gene: 7. CDR1 SGHTA and CDR2 FQGNSA come from the germline V gene. This CDR3 spans 15 amino acids. The CDR3 loop reads CASSPDPGGNSPLHF. The DNA of the CDR3 is TGTGCCAGCAGCCCCGACCCAGGGGGCAATTCACCCCTCCACTTT.

J is TRBJ1-1 and V is TRBV4-2, with D possibly TRBD1 on 5 matching bases. The germline gives CDR1 LGHNA, CDR2 YNFKEQ. The V gene lost 0 bases and the J gene lost 9 bases, with 11 bases spanning the gap. The CDR3 covers 13 residues. DNA of the CDR3: TGTGCCAGCAGCCAAGATGGACCGGACAAAGCTTTCTTT. Amino acid sequence: CASSQDGPDKAFF.

To note about this clone: The germline gene is not matched at one end of the junction; a read error may be the cause. The chain links TRBV7-7 to TRBJ2-1; D may be TRBD1 (6 bases). Germline lookup yields CDR1 SSHAT and CDR2 FNYEAQ (reference sequence). This CDR3 contains 15 residues. CDR3 residues: CASSLGGASGYEQFF. CDR3 bases: TGTGCTAGCAGCTTAGGGGGAGCCTCGGGTTATGAGCAGTTCTTC.

Details on this clone: The conserved phenylalanine or tryptophan is not found at the CDR3 terminus, so this likely reflects a read error. J is TRBJ1-1 and V is TRBV6-5, with D possibly being TRBD1 (5 bases). The CDR3 is made up of 13 amino acids. V lost 0 bases and J lost 7, with 9 bases in between. CDR1 is MNHEY and CDR2 is SVGAGI in the germline V gene. The CDR3 DNA reads TGTGCCAGCAGTTACTCCGGGGGAGGTGAAGCTTTCCTT. Translating gives CASSYSGGGEAFL.

V and J are TRBV5-1 and TRBJ2-5; 9 bases are shared with TRBD1. The germline gives CDR1 SGHRS, CDR2 YFSETQ. This CDR3 region has 16 residues. V gave up 6 bases and J gave up 5 bases; unmatched junction bases: 14. In DNA, the CDR3 is TGCGCCAGCAAGGGGGACAGGGTAGGGATTATTGAGACCCAGTACTTC. Its protein is CASKGDRVGIIETQYF.

The V gene is TRBV18, the J gene TRBJ1-1, with 7 positions matching TRBD1. Germline CDR1 and CDR2: KGHSH and LQKENI. CDR3 size: 15 residues. Trimming at V came to 6 bases and at J to 1 base, leaving 8 bases not matched to a gene. The CDR3 sequence: CASSLQTGENTEAFF. The DNA of the CDR3 is TGTGCCAGCTCCCTTCAAACAGGGGAGAACACTGAAGCTTTCTTT.

V usage is TRBV4-1 and J usage is TRBJ2-7; perhaps TRBD2 as D (6 bases). Trimming removed 5 bases from V and 6 bases from J, with 26 bases in between. Per the germline V gene, CDR1 is MGHRA and CDR2 is YSYEKL. The CDR3 has 17 residues. This chain's CDR3 is CASSKRTRDSQVGEQYF. In nucleotides, the CDR3 is TGCGCCAGCAGCAAAAGGACCCGGGACTCCCAGGTCGGCGAGCAGTACTTC.

This clone occurred once. This chain links TRBV30 with TRBJ2-2; 7 bases are shared with TRBD2. J gave up 4 bases and V 5 bases, and 10 bases lay outside the gene matches. From germline, CDR1 is GTSNPN and CDR2 SVGIG (reference sequence). This CDR3 comprises 15 residues. CDR3 sequence reads: CAWQNRGSLTGELFF. The CDR3 DNA reads as TGTGCCTGGCAAAACCGCGGGAGTCTCACCGGGGAGCTGTTTTTT.

The V call is TRBV28, the J call TRBJ1-5, with D hard to call. V lost 2 bases and J lost 1, with 9 bases in between. Germline V gene lookup returns CDR1 MDHEN and CDR2 SYDVKM. The CDR3 totals 15 residues. CDR3 region: CASSLLPVSNQPQHF. The CDR3 nucleotides read TGTGCCAGCAGTTTACTCCCAGTGAGCAATCAGCCCCAGCATTTT.

The chain employs TRBV19 and TRBJ2-2; TRBD1 might be the D (6 bases). This CDR3 is 17 amino acids long. From germline, CDR1 is LNHDA and CDR2 SQIVND (reference sequence). V was clipped by 8 bases and J by 2 bases, with 21 bases between them. The DNA for the CDR3 is TGTGCCAGTGGTAGTATTTGGAGACAGGTTAACACCGGGGAGCTGTTTTTT. Translating gives CASGSIWRQVNTGELFF. The full variable domain, its missing parts supplied by reference TRBV19 and TRBJ2-2, is DGGITQSPKYLFRKEGQNVTLSCEQNLNHDAMYWYRQDPGQGLRLIYYSQIVNDFQKGDIAEGYSVSREKKESFPLTVTSAQKNPTAFYLCASGSIWRQVNTGELFFGEGSRLTVL.

V gene TRBV28 combines with J gene TRBJ2-7; weak D call: TRBD2 (6 bases). The CDR3 loop spans 13 amino acids. Germline assignment: CDR1 MDHEN and CDR2 SYDVKM. Trimming took 9 bases from V and 2 from J, leaving 14 bases between them. The CDR3 DNA follows: TGTGCCAGTACTAGCTCAATTCCCTACGAGCAGTACTTC. It translates to CASTSSIPYEQYF.

The chain couples TRBV4-3 to TRBJ1-1; D possibly corresponds to TRBD1 (5 bases). This CDR3 has 16 amino acids. Trimming took 1 base from V and 1 from J, leaving 13 bases between them. The germline CDR1 and CDR2 sequences are LGHNA and YSLEER. This chain's CDR3 is CASSQARTGGNTEAFF. The CDR3 bases are TGCGCCAGCAGCCAAGCCCGGACCGGGGGGAACACTGAAGCTTTCTTT.

In nucleotides, the CDR3 is TGTGCCAGCTCACCAAAGGACATCTATGGCTACACCTTC. Translated, it gives CASSPKDIYGYTF. The gene calls are TRBV18 and TRBJ1-2, with D possibly TRBD1 on 5 matching bases. The CDR3 is made up of 13 amino acids. With 2 bases removed from V and 4 bases from J, the gap between germline ends came to 8 bases. Germline lookup yields CDR1 KGHSH and CDR2 LQKENI.

As concerns this clone: The junction differs from germline at one of its ends, possibly a read error. The chain joins TRBV7-7 to TRBJ2-5; D is ambiguous. The J call may be faulty, since TRBJ2-7 better matches the DNA end. Germline CDR1 SSHAT, CDR2 FNYEAQ (reference sequence). This CDR3 is 13 amino acids long. DNA for the CDR3: TGTGCTAGCAGCTTAGAGCCTCGTCACGAGCAGTACTTC. It yields the protein CASSLEPRHEQYF.

This clone was counted once. The chain is built from TRBV29-1 and TRBJ2-5; D gene unclear. The DNA matches TRBJ2-7 better at its end, which makes the J call doubtful. Germline assignment: CDR1 SQVTM and CDR2 ANQGSEA. CDR3 size: 12 residues. The CDR3, as DNA: TGCAGCGTTGAAGGGGCGACCTACGAGCAGTACTTC. Amino acids: CSVEGATYEQYF.

CDR3 loop: CASSTGQVASYEQYF. The CDR3 coding sequence is TGTGCCAGCAGCACGGGACAGGTAGCCTCCTACGAGCAGTACTTC. This chain uses TRBV11-3 with TRBJ2-7; 8 bases fit TRBD1. Looked up from germline, CDR1 is SGHNT and CDR2 is YENEEA. The CDR3 covers 15 residues. The trim removed 5 bases at V and 0 bases at J, leaving 6 bases unmatched.

This rearrangement joins TRBV9 to TRBJ2-5; D is possibly TRBD2 (5 bases). Germline CDR1 is SGDLS and CDR2 is YYNGEE. V lost 0 bases and J lost 5, with 14 bases in between. CDR3 size: 15 residues. The CDR3 DNA sequence: TGTGCCAGCAGCGTAGATAGCGATTCGTGGGAGACCCAGTACTTC. Translation gives CASSVDSDSWETQYF.

The J gene is TRBJ2-1, the V gene TRBV7-3, with 9 bases matching TRBD2. Germline V gene data show CDR1 as SGHTA and CDR2 as FQGTGA. V was clipped by 4 bases and J by 8 bases; unmatched bases: 21. This CDR3 is 19 amino acids long. The CDR3 here is CASSSRARRAGGPRDEQFF. The CDR3 region has the DNA TGTGCCAGCAGCTCCAGGGCCAGGAGGGCGGGAGGGCCCCGGGATGAGCAGTTCTTC. Variable domain in full (rest from reference TRBV7-3 and TRBJ2-1): GAGVSQTPSNKVTEKGKYVELRCDPISGHTALYWYRQSLGQGPEFLIYFQGTGAADDSGLPNDRFFAVRPEGSVSTLKIQRTERGDSAVYLCASSSRARRAGGPRDEQFFGPGTRLTVL.

CDR3 nucleotide sequence: TGTGCCAGCAGTCCGGACAGGGGGGGGACTGAAGCTTTCTTT. It encodes CASSPDRGGTEAFF. The chain has TRBV6-5 and TRBJ1-1; 10 positions agree with TRBD1. CDR1 MNHEY and CDR2 SVGAGI come from the germline V gene. V gave up 5 bases and J gave up 5 bases; unmatched junction bases: 5. This CDR3 is built from 14 residues.

V is TRBV2 and J is TRBJ1-3; 7 nucleotides line up with TRBD1. Looked up from germline, CDR1 is SNHLY and CDR2 is FYNNEI. The CDR3 is 15 amino acids. The trim removed 8 bases at V and 1 base at J, leaving 8 bases unmatched. The CDR3 coding sequence is TGTGCCAGCGACAGGGTGATTAGTTCTGGAAACACCATATATTTT. Translation gives CASDRVISSGNTIYF.

The gene calls are TRBV19 and TRBJ2-5; 8 bases align to TRBD2. Per the germline V gene, CDR1 is LNHDA and CDR2 is SQIVND (reference sequence). The CDR3 runs 15 residues. Trimming took 7 bases from V and 5 from J; bases not matched to a gene: 12. CDR3 sequence reads: CASKTSGGVGETQYF. CDR3 sequence (DNA): TGTGCCAGTAAAACTAGCGGCGGGGTTGGGGAGACCCAGTACTTC.

This chain connects TRBV6-1 to TRBJ2-7; 10 nucleotides match TRBD1. The CDR3 is 15 residues long. Germline CDR1 and CDR2: MNHNS and SASEGT. V gave up 1 base and J gave up 2 bases; unmatched junction bases: 2. In DNA form, the CDR3 reads TGTGCCAGCAGTGAAGGGACAGGGGGTGCCTACGAGCAGTACTTC. Translated, it gives CASSEGTGGAYEQYF.

This clone has only one observation. This rearrangement joins TRBV5-1 to TRBJ2-4, with TRBD2 identical over 8 bases. V gave up 4 bases and J gave up 0 bases; unmatched junction bases: 12. The CDR3 consists of 18 residues. The germline gives CDR1 SGHRS, CDR2 YFSETQ. CDR3 protein: CASSPMLAGGGAKNIQYF. Here the CDR3 DNA reads TGCGCCAGCAGCCCTATGTTGGCGGGAGGCGGAGCCAAAAACATTCAGTACTTC.

J is TRBJ2-7 and V is TRBV7-9, with 7 bases aligning to TRBD1. This CDR3 region has 14 residues. The germline V gene encodes CDR1 SEHNR and CDR2 FQNEAQ (reference sequence). Germline trimming cut 5 bases from V and 4 bases from J; bases unmatched to any gene: 8. CDR3 sequence: CASSGRQGIYEQYF. The CDR3 DNA is TGTGCCAGCAGCGGGCGACAGGGAATTTACGAGCAGTACTTC.